These 11 T cell receptor beta chains were all obtained from the same sample, sequenced in a study of cytomegalovirus exposure and HLA in healthy donors. With 60 Vbeta and 13 Jbeta primers, the PCR was carried out. The protocol was immunoSEQ multiplex PCR, while the TCRdb copy is restricted to in-frame clones and leaves out a portion. The sample gives under 200,000 clones, less than 90% of which show up once; roughly 6.2% is in the top ten. The specimen sequenced was PBMCs. The receptors were gathered from a male donor in good health and CMV-seropositive.

This chain uses TRBV11-3 with TRBJ2-5; D possibly corresponds to TRBD1 (6 bases). In germline, CDR1 is SGHNT, CDR2 YENEEA. The CDR3 has 16 residues. V lost 4 bases, J lost 5 bases, and 20 bases lay in between. CDR3 in amino acids: CASSSPFTGFEETQYF. Here the CDR3 DNA reads TGTGCCAGCAGCTCCCCGTTTACAGGGTTTGAGGAGACCCAGTACTTC.

The V call is TRBV19, the J call TRBJ2-6, with D perhaps TRBD1 (7 bases). The CDR3 runs 18 residues. Germline V lookup: CDR1 LNHDA, CDR2 SQIVND (reference sequence). Trimming removed 3 bases from V and 0 bases from J, with 15 bases in between. CDR3 DNA sequence: TGTGCCAGTAGTATCCAGACTAGGGGGCTCTCTGGGGCCAACGTCCTGACTTTC. It encodes CASSIQTRGLSGANVLTF.

The chain has TRBV5-8 and TRBJ2-1, with 7 bases that match TRBD2. Germline V gene data show CDR1 as SGHTS and CDR2 as YDEGEE. The CDR3 covers 14 residues. Germline trimming cut 2 bases from V and 6 bases from J; bases unmatched to any gene: 5. The CDR3 spells CASSFRDYSNEQFF. The CDR3 region has the DNA TGTGCCAGCAGCTTCCGGGACTACTCCAATGAGCAGTTCTTC.

The V and J genes are TRBV2 and TRBJ2-1; no definite D call. Between the trimmed V and J ends, which lost 7 bases and 3 bases, there was a span of 10 bases. The CDR3 covers 13 residues. Germline V gene data show CDR1 as SNHLY and CDR2 as FYNNEI. DNA for the CDR3: TGTGCCAGCACTTTCGGTGGCTACAATGAGCAGTTCTTC. Translating gives CASTFGGYNEQFF.

This clone appeared once. The rearrangement links TRBV18 to TRBJ1-4, with no clear D. The CDR3 has 15 residues. From germline, CDR1 is KGHSH and CDR2 LQKENI. V was cut by 3 bases and J by 0 bases, with 8 bases left in between. The CDR3 is CASSPQDTTNEKLFF. The CDR3 DNA sequence: TGTGCCAGCTCACCGCAGGATACAACTAATGAAAAACTGTTTTTT.

The chain recombines TRBV9 with TRBJ2-2; 10 bases agree with TRBD2. This CDR3 contains 19 residues. From germline, CDR1 is SGDLS and CDR2 YYNGEE. Trimming cost V 8 bases and J 0 bases; bases outside gene matches: 16. The CDR3 protein is CARTGEASGSSANTGELFF. The CDR3 bases are TGTGCCAGAACGGGGGAGGCTAGCGGGAGCTCAGCGAACACCGGGGAGCTGTTTTTT.

This clone came up a few times. The V call is TRBV14, the J call TRBJ1-4; D unclear. Germline V gene sequence: CDR1 SGHDN, CDR2 FVKESK. CDR3 length: 15 residues. The V end was cut by 0 bases, the J end by 8 bases, with 13 bases between. The CDR3 coding sequence is TGTGCCAGCAGCCAAGATAGACAAGGAGGGGAAAAACTGTTTTTT. Translation gives CASSQDRQGGEKLFF.

The chain is built from TRBV5-8 and TRBJ2-7; 7 bases fit TRBD2. This CDR3 spans 11 amino acids. V was pared by 4 bases and J by 10 bases, with 5 bases of the junction left unmatched. Germline V gives CDR1 SGHTS, CDR2 YDEGEE. CDR3 DNA sequence: TGTGCCAGCAGCCCGAGGGAGGGACAGTACTTC. Its protein is CASSPREGQYF.

This chain connects TRBV6-5 to TRBJ1-2, with TRBD1 as a possible D gene (6 bases). Trimming took off 6 bases at V and 9 bases at J, with 23 bases between the two ends. The CDR3 extends over 15 amino acids. CDR1 MNHEY and CDR2 SVGAGI come from the germline V gene. The CDR3 nucleotides are TGTGCCAGCAGCCCTCAGGACAGCCCGGTTTGGAGCTACACCTTC. Translated, it gives CASSPQDSPVWSYTF.

This chain links TRBV30 with TRBJ2-1, with 7 bases lining up with TRBD2. The CDR3 has 13 amino acids. CDR1 and CDR2 from the germline V gene are GTSNPN and SVGIG (reference sequence). J lost 9 bases, V lost 4 bases, and 9 bases had no gene match. In DNA, the CDR3 is TGTGCCTGGACGGCGGGAGCGAAGGGTGAGCAGTTCTTC. Its translation is CAWTAGAKGEQFF.

This clone was detected once. The V call is TRBV6-6, the J call TRBJ1-2; D call uncertain. Between the trimmed V and J ends, which lost 6 bases and 8 bases, there was a span of 13 bases. Germline loops: CDR1 MNHNY, CDR2 SVGAGI (reference sequence). CDR3 length equals 12 residues. The chain's CDR3 is CASSPRSGGYTF. CDR3 DNA sequence: TGTGCCAGCAGCCCCCGCTCCGGGGGCTACACCTTC.